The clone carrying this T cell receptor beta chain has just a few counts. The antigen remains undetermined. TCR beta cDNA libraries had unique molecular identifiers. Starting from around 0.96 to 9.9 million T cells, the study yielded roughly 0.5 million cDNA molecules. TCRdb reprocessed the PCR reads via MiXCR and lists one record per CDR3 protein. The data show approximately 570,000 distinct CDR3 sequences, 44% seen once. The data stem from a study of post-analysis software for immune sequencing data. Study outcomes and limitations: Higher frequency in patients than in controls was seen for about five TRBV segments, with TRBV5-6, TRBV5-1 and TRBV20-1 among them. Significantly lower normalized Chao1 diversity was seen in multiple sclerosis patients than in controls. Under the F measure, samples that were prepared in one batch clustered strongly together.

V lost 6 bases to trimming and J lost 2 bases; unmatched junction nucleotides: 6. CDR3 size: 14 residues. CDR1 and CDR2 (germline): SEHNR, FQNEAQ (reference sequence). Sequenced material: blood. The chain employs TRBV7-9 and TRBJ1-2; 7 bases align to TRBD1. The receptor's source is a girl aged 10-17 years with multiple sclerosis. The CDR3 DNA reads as TGTGCCAGCAGGCATGTGACAGGGAACTATGGCTACACCTTC. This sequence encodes CASRHVTGNYGYTF.